What follows describes a single T cell receptor (beta chain). Its antigen is not identified. This sample was included in a study of CD8 T cells in Susac syndrome. Points from the study as a whole: There was no clonal expansion in the CD4+ T cell repertoires of Susac syndrome.

An input of roughly 0.5 to 1 ug of RNA was subjected to reverse transcription using random hexamers. TCRdb ran MiXCR on the immunoSEQ multiplex PCR reads and lists one entry per CDR3 protein. The repertoire consists of about 180,000 distinct CDR3 sequences, with around 94% occurring once and the leading ten covering around 0.1%. Germline loops: CDR1 SGHRS, CDR2 YFSETQ. This CDR3 is built from 16 residues. The junction had 11 bases not matched to a gene; V was cut back by 0 bases and J by 7 bases. The specimen sequenced was CD4+ T cells from PBMCs. This TCR derives from a human donor with Susac syndrome. The chain carries TRBV5-1 and TRBJ2-7; 9 bases are a match to TRBD2. The chain's CDR3 is CASSLGLAVGAGEQYF. DNA of the CDR3: TGCGCCAGCAGCTTGGGACTAGCGGTGGGTGCAGGGGAGCAGTACTTC.